This TCR beta chain was identified in a study of blood T cell repertoires in COVID-19. TCRdb keeps only in-frame clones here, not all; method: immunoSEQ multiplex PCR. Of a few hundred thousand clones in the sample, about nine tenths were seen once. With 8 bases removed from V and 2 bases from J, the gap between germline ends came to 18 bases. CDR3 size: 15 residues. Per germline, CDR1 ENHRY and CDR2 SYGVKD. The TCR was taken from a man aged 30 to 45 who had recovered from COVID-19. The V call is TRBV10-3, the J call TRBJ2-5, with D perhaps TRBD2 (7 bases). The source material was PBMCs or T cells enriched from blood (not recorded which). For the CDR3, the DNA is TGTGCCATCTCGAATGTGGGAGGGACACAAGAGACCCAGTACTTC. Encoded protein: CAISNVGGTQETQYF.